This TCR beta chain was retrieved from a study of T cells in Graves' hyperthyroidism and ophthalmopathy. V lost 1 base to trimming and J lost 3 bases, with 3 bases between them. The CDR3 runs to 13 residues. Germline loops: CDR1 SGHAT, CDR2 FQNNGV. This clonotype was seen repeatedly, ten times or more. Exclusion of a patient resulted from uncontrolled infection, other autoimmune disease, pregnancy or lactation. The diagnoses drew upon clinical symptoms, serum thyroxine and TRAb, thyroid ultrasound and orbital computed tomography. TCR beta CDR3 sequences were amplified from RNA transcripts. The study used the HTBI primer set for a first-round RT-PCR of the TCR CDR3. MiXCR was run by TCRdb on the multiplex PCR reads, yielding one entry per CDR3 protein. Counted here are roughly 240,000 distinct CDR3 sequences, approximately 24% occurring once; the ten biggest clones make up 35% to 40%.

The receptor was isolated from a middle-aged woman with Graves' ophthalmopathy. V usage is TRBV11-2 and J usage is TRBJ2-2; D gene unclear. The specimen was blood. The CDR3 sequence is CASSLGDTGELFF. The DNA of the CDR3 is TGTGCCAGCAGCTTAGGGGACACCGGGGAGCTGTTTTTT.